The next 9 T cell receptor beta chains were all read from a single sample in a study of blood T cell repertoires in COVID-19. Assay used: immunoSEQ multiplex PCR; TCRdb lists only in-frame clones, some missing. The sample lists approximately 210,000 clones, less than 90% seen once, with approximately 2.6% in the top ten. Input material: peripheral blood. The receptors here all came from a woman aged 70-85 years with active or convalescent COVID-19.

The genes are TRBV10-1 and TRBJ2-7, with TRBD2 matching over 7 bases. Germline V lookup: CDR1 WNHNN, CDR2 SYGVQD (reference sequence). The CDR3 consists of 14 residues. Trimming at V came to 8 bases and at J to 5 bases, leaving 12 bases not matched to a gene. CDR3 region: CASGAGKRIDEQYF. CDR3 nucleotide sequence: TGCGCCAGCGGAGCGGGAAAACGTATCGACGAGCAGTACTTC.

This chain uses TRBV7-2 with TRBJ2-5; 9 bases are shared with TRBD2. After removal of 0 bases from V and 2 bases from J, the junction contained 7 bases not matched to a gene. CDR3 length equals 17 residues. Germline CDR1 SGHTA, CDR2 FQGNSA. In nucleotides, the CDR3 is TGTGCCAGCAGCTTAGCGTCGCGGGGGGGCTCTCAAGAGACCCAGTACTTC. Residues: CASSLASRGGSQETQYF.

This rearrangement joins TRBV6-2 or TRBV6-3 to TRBJ2-7; TRBD2 agrees at 12 bases. There are 16 residues in the CDR3. V was clipped by 6 bases and J by 2 bases; unmatched bases: 8. The germline V gene has CDR1 MNHEY and CDR2 SVGEGT. This CDR3 is CASSPRGLAGTYEQYF. The CDR3 nucleotides are TGTGCCAGCAGCCCAAGAGGACTAGCGGGGACCTACGAGCAGTACTTC.

This clone has only one observation. This chain links TRBV3-1 (or the pseudogene TRBV3-2) with TRBJ1-1, with 8 bases matching TRBD1. With V trimmed by 1 base and J by 5 bases, 3 bases remained unmatched. The CDR3 extends over 14 amino acids. Germline V lookup: CDR1 LGHDT, CDR2 YNNKEL (reference sequence). CDR3 in DNA: TGTGCCAGCAGCCAAGCAGGGGGCGGAACTGAAGCTTTCTTT. Its translation: CASSQAGGGTEAFF.

The chain recombines TRBV6-5 with TRBJ2-1, with 7 bases that match TRBD1. The CDR3 covers 14 residues. The V and J ends lost 6 bases and 3 bases, in that order; junction bases with no gene match: 5. The germline V gene has CDR1 MNHEY and CDR2 SVGAGI. The CDR3 spells CASRPGQVYNEQFF. CDR3 DNA sequence: TGTGCCAGCAGACCAGGACAGGTCTACAATGAGCAGTTCTTC.

The chain carries TRBV6-2 or TRBV6-3 and TRBJ1-1, with 10 bases that match TRBD1. Germline loops: CDR1 MNHEY, CDR2 SVGEGT. V lost 4 bases to trimming and J lost 5 bases; unmatched junction nucleotides: 13. The CDR3 has 17 amino acids. This CDR3 reads CASSWGQGWGQQTEAFF. CDR3 coding DNA: TGTGCCAGCAGTTGGGGACAGGGGTGGGGTCAACAGACTGAAGCTTTCTTT.

The chain carries TRBV6-1 and TRBJ1-2; D may be TRBD1 (6 bases). Trimming stripped 3 bases from V and 2 bases from J, with 13 bases between. This CDR3 is 15 amino acids long. Germline-derived CDR1 and CDR2 are MNHNS and SASEGT. The CDR3 spells CASSETTGTNYGYTF. For the CDR3, the DNA is TGTGCCAGCAGTGAGACAACCGGGACAAACTATGGCTACACCTTC.

The chain carries TRBV11-3 and TRBJ2-5; possible D gene TRBD2, 6 bases. The CDR3 length is 13 residues. The germline V gene has CDR1 SGHNT and CDR2 YENEEA. The V end lost 0 bases, the J end lost 6 bases, and 8 bases lay between the germline ends. In nucleotides, the CDR3 is TGTGCCAGCAGCTTAGAGGAGGGCCAGACCCAGTACTTC. Its protein is CASSLEEGQTQYF.

V and J are TRBV9 and TRBJ2-7; tentatively, D is TRBD1 (5 bases). CDR1 and CDR2 (germline): SGDLS, YYNGEE. The V end lost 0 bases, the J end lost 3 bases, and 22 bases lay between the germline ends. This CDR3 comprises 18 residues. The CDR3 region has the DNA TGTGCCAGCAGCGTAGACGCACAGGCACCCTTGACCTACTACGAGCAGTACTTC. Translated: CASSVDAQAPLTYYEQYF.